The entry below gives a single TCR beta chain sequence along with its context. This receptor's antigen is unknown. No much larger clone exists at a distance of one base, and base qualities are not known. The same CDR3 also results from other DNA sequences found in this sample. From a lookup of the germline V gene, CDR1 and CDR2 are SGHAT and FQNNGV. The CDR3 goes from the cysteine to the phenylalanine over 13 residues. The only DNA kept is the CDR3, 39 bases in frame from the first base. V drops 3 bases and J drops 1 base, leaving 6 bases in between. The data were obtained in a study of OX40 agonist ivuxolimab in advanced cancers. With respect to the entire study: Ivuxolimab was an agonistic, fully human IgG2 monoclonal antibody directed against OX40 (CD134), a costimulatory receptor. Intravenous ivuxolimab was administered to patients every 2 weeks at six dose levels: 0.01, 0.1, 0.3, 1.5, 3 and 10 mg/kg. Among the roughly 52 dose-escalation patients, around 19 had hepatocellular carcinoma, approximately 15 melanoma, 9 renal cell carcinoma and 9 head and neck cancer. The dose-escalation cohort was 82.7% male with a mean age of about 54 years, ranging from roughly 23 to 80. Prior anti-PD-1, anti-PD-L1 or anti-CTLA-4 therapy was permitted, and 35% to 40% of dose-escalation patients had received checkpoint inhibitors. Three dose-escalation patients achieved partial responses, one with hepatocellular carcinoma and two with cutaneous melanoma. Peripheral TCRbeta sequencing was intended to test whether TCR sequence diversity was altered and clonal T-cell expansion was caused by ivuxolimab. The paper covers the monotherapy dose-escalation part of the phase I ivuxolimab trial, which included N ≈ 50 patients. The research as a whole found: In partial responders in the 0.1-3.0 mg/kg groups, normalized peripheral clonal expansion was found to be among the lowest, especially among CD8+ T cells. Low levels of normalized T-cell clonal expansion were also shown by some nonresponding patients. At doses of 0.1 to 3.0 mg/kg, clonal expansion of both CD4+ and CD8+ T cells in blood was seen between baseline and week 6. Antigen specificity was not determined for the clonally expanded peripheral T cells. After ivuxolimab, more expanded clones were found on average in CD8+ T cells than in CD4+ T cells.

Genomic DNA was isolated from the sorted cells so that the TCRbeta CDR3 region could be sequenced. The immunoSEQ Assay was used to sequence the TCRbeta CDR3 regions. Sourced from immuneACCESS, this table was stored by TCRdb with only in-frame sequences that have V and J called. A share of the clones is absent; for the studies checked, an unresolved V gene accounts for under half, and the remainder has no known explanation. For this sample the table gives 78,000 or so clones, of which around nine tenths were detected only once. The biggest ten clones account for approximately 0.8% of the sample. Patients with autoimmune disease history or receiving systemic immunosuppression were excluded from the trial. Peripheral blood for TCR sequencing was collected from all dose cohorts at baseline, on cycle 4 day 1, and on cycle 7 day 1. Samples were obtained from an open-label, multicenter, first-in-human phase I dose-escalation trial of ivuxolimab. Adults with locally advanced or metastatic melanoma, renal cell carcinoma, hepatocellular carcinoma or head and neck squamous cell carcinoma were enrolled in the trial. Before TCR sequencing, CD4+ T cells and CD8+ T cells were sorted from peripheral blood as separate populations.

The specimen was CD4+ or CD8+ T cells sorted from blood, collected in a trial of the OX40 agonist ivuxolimab. The sequence was obtained from an adult with an advanced solid tumor such as melanoma, head and neck, liver or kidney cancer. The chain is assembled from TRBV11-2 and TRBJ1-1, with TRBD1 tentatively as D gene (6 bases match). The DNA sequence reads TGTGCCAGCAGCTTGGACAGGAACACTGAAGCTTTCTTT. Its product reads: CASSLDRNTEAFF. Here the CDR3 is joined to the reference TRBV11-2 and TRBJ1-1 genes, and the full variable domain is: EAGVAQSPRYKIIEKRQSVAFWCNPISGHATLYWYQQILGQGPKLLIQFQNNGVVDDSQLPKDRFSAERLKGVDSTLKIQPAKLEDSAVYLCASSLDRNTEAFFGQGTRLTVV.